This T cell receptor beta chain was recorded in a study of cytomegalovirus exposure and HLA in healthy donors. In the PCR, 60 Vbeta and 13 Jbeta primers were used. Clones were sequenced by immunoSEQ multiplex PCR, and TCRdb holds only the in-frame ones, with some missing. The sample records 150,000 to 200,000 clones, about 82% being singletons. This clone came up once. The TCR comes from a woman aged 45-65 years in good health and CMV-seronegative. The material sequenced was PBMCs.

CDR3: CASSFWRGSYNEQFF. Here the CDR3 DNA reads TGTGCCAGCAGCTTCTGGCGGGGCTCCTACAATGAGCAGTTCTTC. This chain links TRBV7-8 with TRBJ2-1, with D perhaps TRBD2 (6 bases). There are 15 residues in the CDR3. The germline V gene encodes CDR1 SGHVS and CDR2 FQNEAQ. The V end lost 3 bases, the J end lost 0 bases, and 9 bases lay between the germline ends.